Reported below is one T cell receptor beta chain. The target of this receptor is not known. Qualities for individual bases were not recorded, and no much larger clone is one base off. Spanning cysteine to phenylalanine, the CDR3 consists of 12 amino acids. Of the read, only the CDR3 DNA is kept; its 36 bases are in frame from base 1. The germline V gene (reference sequence) yields MNHEY for CDR1 and SMNVEV for CDR2. Between the V and J ends, shortened by 2 bases and 7 bases respectively, the junction contains 5 bases. The cohort comprised hundreds of healthy bone marrow donors. At the time of sampling, every cohort member was nominally healthy, though immune exposures that went unrecorded were likely present. The donor tested CMV seronegative, placing the donor among the 350 or so seronegative members of the cohort. Every donor gave a peripheral blood sample, and the peripheral blood mononuclear cells from that sample were used for TCR beta sequencing. The Qiagen DNeasy Blood Extraction Kit was used to extract genomic DNA from the blood cell samples.

Libraries came from the immunoSEQ multiplex PCR assay. A mixture of 60 forward primers for TCR Vbeta segments and 13 reverse primers for TCR Jbeta segments was used in the multiplex PCR. Amplification of the CDR3 region of rearranged TCR beta genes was performed with a multiplex PCR assay on genomic DNA. Amplified TCR beta libraries were sequenced as 87-base-pair reads on the Illumina HiSeq System. The authors' pipeline ran thus. In a later analysis, roughly 80 million unique TCR beta chains were counted across the roughly 700 repertoires, and approximately 11 million of these chains were shared by at least two donors. A nearest-neighbor algorithm error-corrected the raw reads and collapsed the reads into unique sequences, merging closely related sequences to remove PCR and sequencing errors. CDR3 sequences were aligned to IMGT reference sequences to assign V, D and J gene segments. Each retained sequence needed at least a six-nucleotide match to both a V gene segment and a J gene segment. A rearrangement counted as productive if the CDR3 had no stop codons and remained in frame with V and J, and every other rearrangement counted as non-productive. CDR3 was defined according to IMGT convention as the region running from the second conserved V-encoded cysteine to the conserved J-encoded phenylalanine. In an earlier analysis of around 600 of the donors, sequences lacking an unambiguous match to a single V gene segment were excluded. In an earlier analysis of a few hundred of the donors, V segments were called functional above 56.7% productive rearrangements and were called segregating when the between-donor standard deviation exceeded 5%. A statistical classification framework was built for diagnosing cytomegalovirus status from the catalog of TCR beta chain sequences. In a later analysis, TCR nucleotide sequences were compared against IMGT/GENE-DB human TR gene sequences so that V and J genes could be assigned. In a later analysis, CDR3 sequences and most-parsimonious VDJ recombination scenarios were assigned using the TCRdist pipeline. In a later analysis, every TCR beta chain was defined by the combination of its CDR3 amino acid sequence and its V-gene family, and reads without a unique V-gene family were dropped. As a way to deal with suspected cross-contamination and a sequencing artifact, a later analysis dropped more than 500 nucleotide sequences that were highly shared and had low generation probability. For each public chain, a later analysis derived a clonal expansion index from normalized ranks of inferred template counts within each repertoire. In a later analysis, generation probabilities were computed using a VDJ recombination model fitted to out-of-frame rearrangements, and the results were checked against IGoR. Hypergeometric tests were used in a later analysis to score TCR-TCR, TCR-HLA and TCR-CMV co-occurrence, with a repertoire-size bias correction applied to the TCR pairs. A later analysis estimated false discovery rates by permuting HLA or CMV assignments 20 times. In a later analysis, co-occurring TCRs were grouped with DBSCAN, and TCRdist sequence similarity was added when clustering was performed within HLA-allele-positive subsets. Repertoires with fewer than 30,000 or more than 120,000 public chains were left out of co-occurrence clustering, as were about five repertoires with anomalous nucleotide sharing. TCRdb re-hosts the immuneACCESS table, in-frame sequences only. Its copies lack some clones; in the studies checked, an unresolved V gene accounts for under half of them, and the cause for the rest is not known. V and J calls and clone size come straight from that table; D and trimming were deduced from the DNA. The sample has roughly 100,000 clones on record, roughly three quarters of them singletons. The top ten clones comprise about 5% of the sample.

This sample was included in a study of cytomegalovirus exposure and HLA in healthy donors (TCRdb year 2017). At the level of the whole study: In an earlier analysis of fewer than 750 of the donors, under 300 Gb of sequence data and approximately 120 million unique TCR beta sequences from about 179 million T cells were reported. Among over 350 genotyped donors of the cohort, an average of around 240,000 unique TCR beta nucleotide sequences were sequenced per donor, roughly 20% of them non-productive. The aim of the study was to test whether cataloging public T cell receptors could identify signatures of past pathogen exposure. Using immunosequencing, the study profiled T cell repertoires from roughly 650 subjects and related those repertoires to cytomegalovirus serostatus. Typing coverage varied by locus: about 629-630 donors for A, B, C, DRB1 and DQB1; about 520 for DQA1; about 570 for DPA1; around 450 for DPB1. Four or five DR-DQ haplotypes were handled as single units for association and clustering because linkage in the cohort was strong. An early release covering around 630 HLA-typed donors comprised about 320 gigabases of sequencing data and 85 million to 100 million unique TCR sequences. In a later genetic analysis, genome-wide SNP genotypes for 398 of the 666 donors were used, and that subset was treated as a discovery cohort. An earlier analysis of 587 of the donors used high-throughput TCR beta sequencing to judge whether each TCR beta V gene segment behaved as functional or pseudogenic. A separate validation cohort of about 110 different subjects was used in addition to the approximately 640-subject first cohort. To predict cytomegalovirus infection status, the study combined high-throughput TCR immunosequencing, statistical association of individual TCRs with disease status, and machine learning. Among the roughly 410 genotyped donors, around 81% belonged to the genetic ancestry cluster associated with self-reported Caucasian donors. Donor age, sex, ethnicity and CMV serostatus were compiled alongside the repertoire data. All discovery cohort repertoires had been generated on a single sequencing platform. Both class I and class II loci were covered by HLA typing, at four-digit resolution. A later analysis re-examined previously published TCR beta repertoires from roughly 720 donors and added high-resolution HLA genotyping to investigate patterns of TCR occurrence. In the later analysis, no new phenotypic data were used to find candidate immune exposures; instead, reliance was placed on TCR beta sequences and their occurrence across donors.

The investigation overall reported the following: A cluster of highly shared sequence variants was judged likely to be a technical artifact of the sequencing pipeline. A few of the identified cytomegalovirus-associated TCR beta chains were confirmed in vitro to be specific for cytomegalovirus antigens. Sequencing depth was assumed to be roughly uniform across donors in the presence/absence analyses, though that assumption may not hold. According to a later analysis, parvovirus B19, influenza, CMV and Epstein-Barr virus appeared linked to several top co-occurrence clusters. Immune exposure information for the cohort was limited to CMV serostatus. When HLA alleles, especially DR and DQ, strongly co-occurred, attributing TCR associations to individual alleles was difficult. In a later analysis, the rate of TCR association differed among HLA loci, with DRB1 alleles having the most associated TCRs and HLA-C alleles having the fewest. Most TCR sequences were seen in very few donors, while some public TCRs were found in many individuals. A further reported finding was that TCR beta sequences accurately predicted the HLA-A and HLA-B alleles for most subjects in the first cohort. V-gene and J-gene trimming of TCR beta chains was associated with a missense DCLRE1C variant in a later genetic analysis, and the association was replicated in an independent cohort. In a later genetic analysis, fewer N-insertions in productive TCRs were reported among donors in an Asian-associated ancestry cluster than the 666-donor mean. According to the authors, the approach could potentially be generalized to other disease states and immunological phenotypes. In this cohort, only TCR beta chains were sequenced, and detectable features were limited by the absence of alpha or paired-chain data. In a later analysis, 16,951 TCR beta sequences were associated with specific HLA alleles at a false discovery rate of 0.05. A later analysis found that HLA-associated TCR beta chains were more clonally expanded and had lower generation probabilities than equally common non-associated chains. Over 15 rarely observed V segments, including chromosome 9 orphons, were excluded from the earlier analysis of 550 to 700 of the donors because counts were too low. Because some donors lacked HLA typing at each locus, the association tests relied only on the typed subset. Cytomegalovirus status was reported to be diagnosed by the classifier with high specificity and sensitivity in both the original and validation cohorts. A total of 150 to 200 TCR beta chains were listed by the study as associated with cytomegalovirus. In an earlier analysis of approximately 600 of the donors, most TCR beta V segments were observed in productive rearrangements about 87% or about 30% of the time, broadly matching IMGT annotations. Linkage disequilibrium might explain the correlated functional status among segregating V segments, but an unknown experimental factor could not be ruled out. Most CMV-associated TCR beta chains appeared to be HLA-restricted in a later analysis, and the HLA associations seemed to be driven largely by CMV exposure. Some IMGT-functional V segments, including TRBV6-2 and TRBV6-3, could not be distinguished by the 87-base-pair reads and were therefore excluded.

The receptor was isolated from a male donor in good health and CMV-seronegative. The receptor chain draws on TRBV27 and TRBJ2-2, with the D gene call left open. The sequenced sample was PBMCs. The nucleotides are TGTGCCAGCAGTTTACGACACGGGGAGCTGTTTTTT. It specifies CASSLRHGELFF.